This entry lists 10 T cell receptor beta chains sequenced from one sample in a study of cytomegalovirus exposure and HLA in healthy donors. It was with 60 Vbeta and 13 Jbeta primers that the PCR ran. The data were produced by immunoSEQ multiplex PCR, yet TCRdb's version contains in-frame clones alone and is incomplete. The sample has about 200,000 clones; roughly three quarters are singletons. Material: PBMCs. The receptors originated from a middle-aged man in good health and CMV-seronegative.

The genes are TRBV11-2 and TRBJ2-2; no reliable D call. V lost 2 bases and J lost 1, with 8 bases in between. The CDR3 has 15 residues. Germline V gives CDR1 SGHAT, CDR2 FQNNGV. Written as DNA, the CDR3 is TGTGCCAGCAGCTTAAATCCAGGGAACACCGGGGAGCTGTTTTTT. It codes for CASSLNPGNTGELFF.

The DNA for the CDR3 is TGTGCCAGCAGTGCCCGGGATCCTTTCTATGGCTACACCTTC. It codes for CASSARDPFYGYTF. The chain links TRBV27 to TRBJ1-2; D is uncertain. This CDR3 is built from 14 residues. V lost 5 bases and J 4 bases, leaving 14 bases between the germline ends. Germline assignment: CDR1 MNHEY and CDR2 SMNVEV (reference sequence).

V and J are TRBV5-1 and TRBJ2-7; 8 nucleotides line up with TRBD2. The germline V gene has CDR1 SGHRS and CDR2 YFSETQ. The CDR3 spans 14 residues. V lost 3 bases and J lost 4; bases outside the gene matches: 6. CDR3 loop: CASSSGLEPYEQYF. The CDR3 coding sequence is TGCGCCAGCAGCTCGGGACTAGAACCTTACGAGCAGTACTTC.

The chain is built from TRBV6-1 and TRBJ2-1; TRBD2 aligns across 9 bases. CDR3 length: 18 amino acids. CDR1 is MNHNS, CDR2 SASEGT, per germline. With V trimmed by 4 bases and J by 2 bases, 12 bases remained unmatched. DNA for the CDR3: TGTGCCAGCAGTGCCGTAGCGGGAGCCTTTCAAACCTACAATGAGCAGTTCTTC. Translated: CASSAVAGAFQTYNEQFF.

CDR3 residues: CASSDGAGSTDTQYF. DNA of the CDR3: TGTGCCAGCAGTGATGGGGCGGGATCCACAGATACGCAGTATTTT. V and J are TRBV2 and TRBJ2-3; possible D gene TRBD2, 6 bases. Trimming stripped 3 bases from V and 2 bases from J, with 12 bases between. CDR1 and CDR2 (germline): SNHLY, FYNNEI. The CDR3 runs to 15 residues.

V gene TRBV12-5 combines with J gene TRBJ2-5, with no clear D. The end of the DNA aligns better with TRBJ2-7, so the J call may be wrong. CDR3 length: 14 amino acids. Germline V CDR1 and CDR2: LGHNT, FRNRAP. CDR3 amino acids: CASGLEEGDFEQYF. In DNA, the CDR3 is TGTGCTAGTGGTTTGGAAGAAGGAGATTTCGAGCAGTACTTC.

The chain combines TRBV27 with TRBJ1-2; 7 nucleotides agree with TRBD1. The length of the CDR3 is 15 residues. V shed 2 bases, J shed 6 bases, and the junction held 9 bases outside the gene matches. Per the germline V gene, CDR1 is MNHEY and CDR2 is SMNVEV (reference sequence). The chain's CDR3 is CASSLLSGTEDGYTF. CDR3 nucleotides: TGTGCCAGCAGTTTACTCTCCGGGACAGAGGATGGCTACACCTTC.

The CDR3 here is CATSRASGRIDEQFF. CDR3 nucleotides: TGTGCCACCAGCAGAGCCAGCGGGAGGATTGATGAGCAGTTCTTC. This sequence joins TRBV15 and TRBJ2-1; the match to TRBD2 covers 9 bases. The V and J ends lost 1 base and 8 bases, in that order; junction bases with no gene match: 6. This CDR3 spans 15 amino acids. Germline loops: CDR1 LNHNV, CDR2 YYDKDF (reference sequence).

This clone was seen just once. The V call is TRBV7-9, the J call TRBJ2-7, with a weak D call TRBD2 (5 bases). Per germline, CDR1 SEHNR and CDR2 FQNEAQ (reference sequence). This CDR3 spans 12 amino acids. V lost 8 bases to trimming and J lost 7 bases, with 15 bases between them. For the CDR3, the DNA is TGTGCCAGCCGAAAACCGGGGAGTGAGCAGTACTTC. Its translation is CASRKPGSEQYF.

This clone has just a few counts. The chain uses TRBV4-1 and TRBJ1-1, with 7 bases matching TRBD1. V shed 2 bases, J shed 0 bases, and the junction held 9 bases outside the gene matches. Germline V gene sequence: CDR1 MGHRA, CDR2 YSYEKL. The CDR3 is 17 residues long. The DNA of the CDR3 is TGCGCCAGCAGCCAATGGGGACAGACCGAGATGAACACTGAAGCTTTCTTT. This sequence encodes CASSQWGQTEMNTEAFF.